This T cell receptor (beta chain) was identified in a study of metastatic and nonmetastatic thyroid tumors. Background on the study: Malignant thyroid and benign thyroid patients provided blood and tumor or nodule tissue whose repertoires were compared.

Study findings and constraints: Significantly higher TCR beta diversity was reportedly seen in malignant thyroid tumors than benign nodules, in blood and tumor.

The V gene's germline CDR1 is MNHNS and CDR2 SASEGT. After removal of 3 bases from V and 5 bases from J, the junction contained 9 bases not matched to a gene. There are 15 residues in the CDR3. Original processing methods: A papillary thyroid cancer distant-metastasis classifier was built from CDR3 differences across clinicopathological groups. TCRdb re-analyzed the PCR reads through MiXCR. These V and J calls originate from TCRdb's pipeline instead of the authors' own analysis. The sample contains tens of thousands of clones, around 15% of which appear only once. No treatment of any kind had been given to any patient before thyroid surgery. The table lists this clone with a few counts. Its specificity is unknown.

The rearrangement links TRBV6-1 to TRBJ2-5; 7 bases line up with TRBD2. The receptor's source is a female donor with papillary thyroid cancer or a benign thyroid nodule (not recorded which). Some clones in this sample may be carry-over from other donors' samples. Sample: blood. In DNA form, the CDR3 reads TGTGCCAGCAGTGAGTCGGGGGGAAGAGGGGAGACCCAGTACTTC. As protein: CASSESGGRGETQYF.